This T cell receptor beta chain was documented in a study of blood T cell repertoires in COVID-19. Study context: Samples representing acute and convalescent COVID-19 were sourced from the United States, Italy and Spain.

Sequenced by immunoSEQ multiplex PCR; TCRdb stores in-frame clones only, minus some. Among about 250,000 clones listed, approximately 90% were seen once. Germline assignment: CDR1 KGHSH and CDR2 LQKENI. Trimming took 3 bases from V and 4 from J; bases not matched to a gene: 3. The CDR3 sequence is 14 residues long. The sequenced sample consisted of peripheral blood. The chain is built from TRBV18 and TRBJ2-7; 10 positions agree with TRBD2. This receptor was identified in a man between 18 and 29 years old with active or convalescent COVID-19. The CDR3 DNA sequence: TGTGCCAGCTCACCCGGACTAGCGGTATACGAGCAGTACTTC. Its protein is CASSPGLAVYEQYF.